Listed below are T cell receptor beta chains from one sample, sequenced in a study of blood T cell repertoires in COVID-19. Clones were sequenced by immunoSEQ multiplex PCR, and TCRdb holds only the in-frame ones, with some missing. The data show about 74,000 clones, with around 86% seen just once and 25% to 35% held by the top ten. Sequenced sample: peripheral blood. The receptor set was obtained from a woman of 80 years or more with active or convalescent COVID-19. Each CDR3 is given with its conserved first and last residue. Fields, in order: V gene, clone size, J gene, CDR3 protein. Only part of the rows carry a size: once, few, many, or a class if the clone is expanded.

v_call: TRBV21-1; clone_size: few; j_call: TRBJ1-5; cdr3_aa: CASEEGQGSGPQHF
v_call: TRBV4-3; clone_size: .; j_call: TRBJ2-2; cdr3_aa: CASSQASEWAGGLFF
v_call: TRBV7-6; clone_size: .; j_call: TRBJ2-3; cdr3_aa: CASSLDRQGGTDTQYF
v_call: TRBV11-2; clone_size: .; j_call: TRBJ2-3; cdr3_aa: CASSLVSQAISTDTQYF
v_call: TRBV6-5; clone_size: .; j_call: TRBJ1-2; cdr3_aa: CASSFRGGNYGYTF
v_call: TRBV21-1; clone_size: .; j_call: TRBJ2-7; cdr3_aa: CASSTHSSGGAYEQYF
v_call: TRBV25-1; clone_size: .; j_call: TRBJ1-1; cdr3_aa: CASSDRTEAFF
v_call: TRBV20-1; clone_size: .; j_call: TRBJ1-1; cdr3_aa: CSALIGAIGFF
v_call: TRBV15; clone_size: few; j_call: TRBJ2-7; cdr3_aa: CATSRNRGPYEQYF
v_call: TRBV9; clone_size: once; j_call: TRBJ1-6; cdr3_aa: CASSVARGNSPLHF
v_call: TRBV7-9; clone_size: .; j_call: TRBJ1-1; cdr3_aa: CASSLPTGAVTEAFF
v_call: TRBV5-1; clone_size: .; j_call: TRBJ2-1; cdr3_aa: CASSLVGGQYNEQFF
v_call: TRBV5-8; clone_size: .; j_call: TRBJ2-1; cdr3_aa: CASSHGGGGDASEQFF
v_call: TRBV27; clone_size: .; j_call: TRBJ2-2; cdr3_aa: CASSFWKEVAGELFF
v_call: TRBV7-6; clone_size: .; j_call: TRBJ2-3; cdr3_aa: CATGLLAGPTDTQYF
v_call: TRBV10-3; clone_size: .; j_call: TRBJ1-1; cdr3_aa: CAISTTGDGTEAFF
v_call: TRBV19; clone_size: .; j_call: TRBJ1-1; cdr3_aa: CASSIPADGMNTEAFF
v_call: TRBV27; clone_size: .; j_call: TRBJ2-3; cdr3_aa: CASSLRSGGPSTDTQYF
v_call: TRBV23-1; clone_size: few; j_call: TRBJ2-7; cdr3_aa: CANRRLAGRYEQYF
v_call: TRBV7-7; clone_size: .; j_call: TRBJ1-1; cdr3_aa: CASSLTQGGTAFF
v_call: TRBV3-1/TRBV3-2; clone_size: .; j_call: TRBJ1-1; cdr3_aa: CASSPRELENTEAFF
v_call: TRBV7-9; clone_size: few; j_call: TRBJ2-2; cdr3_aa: CASSLRGQNTGELFF
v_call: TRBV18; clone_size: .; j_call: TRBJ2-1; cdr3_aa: CASSPTSGGAWQFF
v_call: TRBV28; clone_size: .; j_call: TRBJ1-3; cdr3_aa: CASSLSGNTIYF
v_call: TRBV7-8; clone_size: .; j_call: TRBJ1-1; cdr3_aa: CASSATGGTEAFF
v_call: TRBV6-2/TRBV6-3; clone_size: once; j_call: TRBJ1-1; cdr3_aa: CASSYETGTEAFF
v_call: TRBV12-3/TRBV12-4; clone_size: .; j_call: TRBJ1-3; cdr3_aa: CASSLLDTIYF
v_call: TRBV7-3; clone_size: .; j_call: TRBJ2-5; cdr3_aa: CASSLTGGEYQETQYF
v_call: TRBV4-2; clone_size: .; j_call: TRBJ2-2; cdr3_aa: CASSQETSGGPGELFF
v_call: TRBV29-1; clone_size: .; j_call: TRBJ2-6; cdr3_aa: CSVVAGPGANVLTF
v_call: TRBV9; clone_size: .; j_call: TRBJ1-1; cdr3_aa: CASSPPTRQGARMNTEAFF
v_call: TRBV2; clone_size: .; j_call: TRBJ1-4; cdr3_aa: CASSRVGGAEEKLFF
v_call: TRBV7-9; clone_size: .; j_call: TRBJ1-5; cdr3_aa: CASSLDGVNQPQHF
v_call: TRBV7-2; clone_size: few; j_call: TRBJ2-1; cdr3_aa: CASSLVLASYNEQFF
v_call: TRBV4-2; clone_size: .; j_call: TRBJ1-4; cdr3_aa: CASSADSATNEKLFF
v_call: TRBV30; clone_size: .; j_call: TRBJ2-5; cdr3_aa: CAWSGGLAGLRDQYF
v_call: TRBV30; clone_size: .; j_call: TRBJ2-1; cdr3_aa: CAWSASGLAGGEIYNEQFF
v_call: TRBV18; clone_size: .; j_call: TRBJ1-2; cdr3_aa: CASSPQGADGYTF
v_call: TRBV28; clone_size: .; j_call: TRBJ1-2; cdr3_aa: CASTRLGEGGYTF
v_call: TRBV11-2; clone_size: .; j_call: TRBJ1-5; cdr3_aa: CASSASGSNQPQHF
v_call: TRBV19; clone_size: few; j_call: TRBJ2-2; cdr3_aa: CASLDRSSLGELFF
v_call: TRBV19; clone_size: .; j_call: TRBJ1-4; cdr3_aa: CASSMGGNEKLFF
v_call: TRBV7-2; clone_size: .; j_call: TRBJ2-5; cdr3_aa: CASSRGTQETQYF
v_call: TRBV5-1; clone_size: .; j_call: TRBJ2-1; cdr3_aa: CASSLSRGPSYNEQFF
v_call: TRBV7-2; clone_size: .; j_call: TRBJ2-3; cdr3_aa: CASSPGPGSDTQYF
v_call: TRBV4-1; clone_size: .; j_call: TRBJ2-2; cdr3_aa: CASSLTGLHTGELFF